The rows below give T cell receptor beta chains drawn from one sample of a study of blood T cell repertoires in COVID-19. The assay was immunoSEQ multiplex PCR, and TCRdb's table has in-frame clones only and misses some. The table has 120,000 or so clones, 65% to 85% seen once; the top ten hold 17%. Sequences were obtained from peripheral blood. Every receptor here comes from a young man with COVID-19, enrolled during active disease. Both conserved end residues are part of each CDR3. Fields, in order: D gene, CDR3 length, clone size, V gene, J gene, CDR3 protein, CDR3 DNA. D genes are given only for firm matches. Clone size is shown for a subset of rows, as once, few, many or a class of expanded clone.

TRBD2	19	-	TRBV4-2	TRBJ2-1	CASSQSPSGKGRSYNEQFF	TGTGCCAGCAGCCAATCCCCTAGCGGGAAAGGTCGGTCCTACAATGAGCAGTTCTTC
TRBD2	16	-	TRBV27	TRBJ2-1	CASRLDGRAGYNEQFF	TGTGCCAGCAGGTTAGATGGGAGGGCCGGGTACAATGAGCAGTTCTTC
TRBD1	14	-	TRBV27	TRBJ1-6	CASSLDRANSPLHF	TGTGCCAGCAGTCTGGACAGGGCGAATTCACCCCTCCACTTT
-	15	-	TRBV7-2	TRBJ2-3	CASSLRASSTDTQYF	TGTGCCAGCAGCTTAAGGGCTAGCAGCACAGATACGCAGTATTTT
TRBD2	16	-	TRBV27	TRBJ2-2	CASRESGGANTGELFF	TGTGCCAGCAGAGAGAGCGGGGGGGCTAACACCGGGGAGCTGTTTTTT
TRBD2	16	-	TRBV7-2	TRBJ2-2	CASSITSGGNTGELFF	TGTGCCAGCAGCATTACTAGCGGGGGGAATACCGGGGAGCTGTTTTTT
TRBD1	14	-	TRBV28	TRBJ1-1	CASSSTGVGTEAFF	TGTGCCAGCAGTTCGACAGGGGTAGGGACTGAAGCTTTCTTT
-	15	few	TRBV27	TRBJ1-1	CASSSNQGRGTEAFF	TGTGCCAGCAGTTCAAACCAGGGGAGGGGGACTGAAGCTTTCTTT
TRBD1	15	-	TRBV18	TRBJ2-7	CASSSRDRGAYEQYF	TGTGCCAGCTCAAGCCGGGACAGGGGCGCCTACGAGCAGTACTTC
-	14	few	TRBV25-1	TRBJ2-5	CASSEYREQETQYF	TGTGCCAGCAGTGAATATCGGGAGCAAGAGACCCAGTACTTC
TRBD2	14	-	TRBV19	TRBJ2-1	CASTPGGVWYEQFF	TGTGCCAGTACCCCCGGGGGGGTGTGGTATGAGCAGTTCTTC
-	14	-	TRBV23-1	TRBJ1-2	CASNDPRPLVGYTF	TGCGCCAGCAACGACCCTAGACCCCTGGTTGGCTACACCTTC
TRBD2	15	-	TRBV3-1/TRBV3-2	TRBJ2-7	CASSQGRGGSYEQYF	TGTGCCAGCAGCCAAGGGCGGGGGGGCTCCTACGAGCAGTACTTC
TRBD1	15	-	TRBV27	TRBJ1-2	CASSLYRGGGYGYTF	TGTGCCAGCAGTTTATACAGGGGAGGCGGCTATGGCTACACCTTC
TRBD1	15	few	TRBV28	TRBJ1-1	CAPTGQGRLGTEAFF	TGTGCCCCCACGGGACAGGGAAGGTTGGGCACTGAAGCTTTCTTT
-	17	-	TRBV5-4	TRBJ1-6	CASSLYYGTTGESPLHF	TGTGCCAGCAGCTTGTACTACGGAACGACAGGCGAATCACCCCTCCACTTT
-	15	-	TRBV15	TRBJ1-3	CATSRDGGRGNTIYF	TGTGCCACCAGCAGAGACGGGGGGCGAGGAAACACCATATATTTT
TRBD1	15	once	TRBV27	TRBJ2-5	CASSSRTGWGETQYF	TGTGCCAGCAGTTCCCGGACAGGTTGGGGAGAGACCCAGTACTTC
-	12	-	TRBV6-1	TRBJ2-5	CASSTASETQYF	TGTGCCAGTTCGACAGCGTCAGAGACCCAGTACTTC
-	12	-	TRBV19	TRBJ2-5	CASSSGKETQYF	TGTGCCAGTAGTAGCGGGAAGGAGACCCAGTACTTC
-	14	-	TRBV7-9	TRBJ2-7	CASSFPGRDYEQYF	TGTGCCAGCAGCTTCCCTGGTCGGGACTACGAGCAGTACTTC
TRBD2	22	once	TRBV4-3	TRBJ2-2	CASSHGTSLGSGPAANTGELFF	TGCGCCAGCAGCCACGGGACTAGCTTAGGATCGGGGCCCGCCGCGAACACCGGGGAGCTGTTTTTT
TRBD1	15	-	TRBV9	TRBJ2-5	CASSGTGEFFETQYF	TGTGCCAGCAGCGGGACAGGGGAGTTCTTTGAGACCCAGTACTTC
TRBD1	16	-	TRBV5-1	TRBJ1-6	CASSLGQGPYNSPLHF	TGCGCCAGCAGCTTGGGACAGGGACCGTATAATTCACCCCTCCACTTT
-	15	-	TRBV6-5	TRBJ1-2	CASSYSGRVYYGYTF	TGTGCCAGCAGTTACTCAGGCAGGGTCTACTATGGCTACACCTTC
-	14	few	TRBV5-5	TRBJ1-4	CASSLGTGVEKLFF	TGTGCCAGCAGCTTGGGAACAGGAGTTGAAAAACTGTTTTTT
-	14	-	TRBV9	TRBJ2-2	CASSVGGEAGELFF	TGTGCCAGCAGCGTAGGCGGAGAAGCCGGGGAGCTGTTTTTT
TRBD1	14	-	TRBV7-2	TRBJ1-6	CASSPGQGESPLHF	TGTGCCAGCAGCCCGGGACAGGGGGAATCACCCCTCCACTTT
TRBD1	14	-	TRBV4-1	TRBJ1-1	CASSHPGQDTEAFF	TGCGCCAGCAGCCATCCCGGACAGGACACTGAAGCTTTCTTT
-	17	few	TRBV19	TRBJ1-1	CASSIPHSRAVNTEAFF	TGTGCCAGTAGTATCCCGCACTCGAGGGCGGTCAACACTGAAGCTTTCTTT
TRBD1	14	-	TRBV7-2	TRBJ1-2	CASSQDRVYYGYTF	TGTGCCAGCTCACAGGACAGGGTCTACTATGGCTACACCTTC
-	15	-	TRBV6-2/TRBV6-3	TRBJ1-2	CASSYRGKLFEGYTF	TGTGCCAGCAGTTACCGAGGGAAACTCTTCGAGGGCTACACCTTC
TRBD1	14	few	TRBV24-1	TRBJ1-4	CATSDGTANEKLFF	TGTGCCACCAGTGATGGGACAGCGAATGAAAAACTGTTTTTT
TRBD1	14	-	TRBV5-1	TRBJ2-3	CASSIGQGDQPQYF	TGCGCCAGCAGCATAGGACAGGGGGATCAGCCCCAGTATTTT
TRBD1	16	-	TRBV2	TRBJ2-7	CASSEALRGTEYEQYF	TGTGCCAGCAGTGAAGCGCTTAGGGGGACAGAATACGAGCAGTACTTC
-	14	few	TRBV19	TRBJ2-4	CASGRMGAKNIQYF	TGTGCCAGTGGGAGGATGGGGGCCAAAAACATTCAGTACTTC
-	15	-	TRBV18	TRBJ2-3	CASSPPPSGTDTQYF	TGTGCCAGCTCACCACCTCCTAGCGGCACAGATACGCAGTATTTT
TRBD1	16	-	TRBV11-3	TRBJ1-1	CASSLEGQGRNTEAFF	TGTGCCAGCAGCTTAGAGGGACAGGGAAGGAACACTGAAGCTTTCTTT
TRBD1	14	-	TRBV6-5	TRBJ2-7	CASSTGTGAYEQYF	TGTGCCAGCAGTACCGGGACAGGGGCCTACGAGCAGTACTTC
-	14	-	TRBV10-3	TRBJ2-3	CAINYGSNTDTQYF	TGTGCCATCAATTACGGGAGTAACACAGATACGCAGTATTTT
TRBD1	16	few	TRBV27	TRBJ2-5	CASSSLRTGGRETQYF	TGTGCCAGCAGTTCACTTCGGACAGGGGGCAGGGAGACCCAGTACTTC